This TCR beta chain was recovered during a study of cytomegalovirus exposure and HLA in healthy donors (TCRdb year 2017). Study-level background: According to an earlier analysis of around 600 of the donors, about 190 million T cells yielded 90 million to 140 million unique TCR beta sequences and roughly 280 Gb of sequence data. Roughly 300 gigabases of sequencing data and approximately 93 million unique TCR sequences were included in an early release covering several hundred HLA-typed donors. The genetic ancestry cluster associated with self-reported Caucasian donors included around four fifths of the roughly 380 genotyped donors. The aim of the study was to test whether cataloging public T cell receptors could identify signatures of past pathogen exposure. The T cell repertoires of roughly 660 subjects were profiled by immunosequencing and related to cytomegalovirus serostatus. In addition to the first cohort of about 650 subjects, a separate validation cohort of 120 different subjects was used. The study combined high-throughput TCR immunosequencing, statistical association of individual TCRs with disease status, and machine learning to predict cytomegalovirus infection status. A later analysis re-analyzed previously published TCR beta repertoires from roughly 600 donors and added high-resolution HLA genotyping to study TCR occurrence patterns. Rather than using new phenotypic data, the later analysis identified candidate immune exposures from TCR beta sequences and from how often those sequences occurred across donors. In an earlier analysis of 500 to 650 of the donors, high-throughput TCR beta sequencing was used to judge whether each TCR beta V gene segment behaved as functional or pseudogenic. Alongside the repertoire data, information on donor age, sex, ethnicity and CMV serostatus was compiled. A later genetic analysis used genome-wide SNP genotypes for about 65% of the 666 donors, treating that subset as a discovery cohort. All discovery cohort repertoires had been generated using a single sequencing platform. HLA typing included class I and class II loci at four-digit resolution. Typing coverage varied by locus: about 620-640 donors for A, B, C, DRB1 and DQB1; roughly 500 for DQA1; nearly 610 for DPA1; approximately 450 for DPB1. Because of strong linkage in the cohort, 4 to 6 DR-DQ haplotypes were treated as single units for association and clustering. Across around 400 genotyped donors of the cohort, an average of approximately 240,000 unique TCR beta nucleotide sequences per donor were sequenced, and approximately 19% of those sequences were non-productive. On the study overall, not on this receptor specifically: According to the authors, the approach could potentially be generalized to other disease states and immunological phenotypes. Assigning TCR associations to individual alleles was difficult when HLA alleles, especially DR and DQ, strongly co-occurred. Across donors, most TCR sequences were observed very rarely, whereas some public TCRs were present in many individuals. According to a later analysis, parvovirus B19, influenza, CMV and Epstein-Barr virus appeared linked to several top co-occurrence clusters. Compared with the 666-donor mean, donors in an Asian-associated ancestry cluster had fewer N-insertions in productive TCRs, according to a later genetic analysis. Correlated functional status among segregating V segments might reflect linkage disequilibrium, but an unknown experimental factor could not be ruled out. Because HLA typing was missing for some donors at each locus, association tests included only the typed subset. Some IMGT-functional V segments, including TRBV6-2 and TRBV6-3, could not be told apart with the 87-base-pair reads, so those segments were excluded. In the study, roughly 160 TCR beta chains were listed as associated with cytomegalovirus. A further reported finding was that TCR beta sequences accurately predicted the HLA-A and HLA-B alleles for most subjects in the first cohort. According to a later analysis, most CMV-associated TCR beta chains appeared to be HLA-restricted, and the HLA associations seemed to be driven largely by CMV exposure. Only TCR beta chains were sequenced in this cohort, and the absence of alpha or paired-chain data limited detectable features. For the cohort, immune exposure information was limited to CMV serostatus. Because counts were too low, 15 to 20 rarely observed V segments, including chromosome 9 orphons, were excluded from the earlier analysis of some 590 of the donors. Compared with equally common non-associated chains, HLA-associated TCR beta chains in a later analysis were more clonally expanded and had lower generation probabilities. Specific HLA alleles were associated with about 17,000 TCR beta sequences at a false discovery rate of 0.05 in a later analysis. In both the original and validation cohorts, the classifier was reported to diagnose cytomegalovirus status with high specificity and sensitivity. A later genetic analysis associated a missense DCLRE1C variant with V-gene and J-gene trimming of TCR beta chains, and an independent cohort replicated the association. Sequencing depth was assumed to be roughly uniform across donors in the presence/absence analyses, though that assumption may not hold. A few of the identified cytomegalovirus-associated TCR beta chains were confirmed in vitro to be specific for cytomegalovirus antigens. A group of highly shared sequence variants was considered likely to be a technical artifact of the sequencing pipeline. According to a later analysis, TCR association rates differed among HLA loci, with DRB1 alleles showing the most associated TCRs and HLA-C alleles showing the fewest. Broadly in line with IMGT annotations, most TCR beta V segments showed up in productive rearrangements about 87% or about 30% of the time in an earlier analysis of about 500 of the donors.

The cohort was made up of approximately 700 healthy bone marrow donors. Cohort members were all nominally healthy when sampled, although unrecorded immune exposures were likely present. Of the approximately 620 cohort members, around 300 had a positive CMV serostatus and approximately 400 had a negative one, while no CMV serostatus was recorded for the donor. Every donor gave a peripheral blood sample, and the peripheral blood mononuclear cells from that sample were used for TCR beta sequencing. Genomic DNA was extracted from the blood cell samples with the Qiagen DNeasy Blood Extraction Kit. The library came from the immunoSEQ multiplex PCR assay. A mixture of 60 forward primers for TCR Vbeta segments and 13 reverse primers for TCR Jbeta segments was used in the multiplex PCR. A multiplex PCR assay on genomic DNA amplified the CDR3 region of rearranged TCR beta genes. The Illumina HiSeq System was used to sequence the amplified TCR beta libraries as 87-base-pair reads. The study's processing was this. In a later analysis, tens of millions of unique TCR beta chains were counted across the roughly 670 repertoires, and approximately 11 million of these chains were shared by at least two donors. To remove PCR and sequencing errors, raw reads were error-corrected and collapsed into unique sequences using a nearest-neighbor algorithm that merged closely related sequences. CDR3 sequences were aligned to IMGT reference sequences to assign V, D and J gene segments. For a sequence to be retained, a match of at least six nucleotides to both a V gene segment and a J gene segment was required. Rearrangements were classified as productive when the CDR3 lacked stop codons and remained in frame with V and J, and all other rearrangements were classified as non-productive. Following IMGT convention, CDR3 was defined as the stretch from the second conserved V-encoded cysteine up to the conserved J-encoded phenylalanine. The earlier analysis of about 500 of the donors excluded sequences that lacked an unambiguous match to a single V gene segment. In an earlier analysis of 587 of the donors, V segments were called functional above 56.7% productive rearrangements and were called segregating when the between-donor standard deviation exceeded 5%. A statistical classification framework was built for diagnosing cytomegalovirus status from the catalog of TCR beta chain sequences. A later analysis assigned V and J genes by comparing TCR nucleotide sequences with IMGT/GENE-DB human TR gene sequences. Using the TCRdist pipeline, a later analysis assigned CDR3 sequences along with most-parsimonious VDJ recombination scenarios. In a later analysis, each TCR beta chain was defined by its CDR3 amino acid sequence together with its V-gene family, and reads without a unique V-gene family were excluded. To address suspected cross-contamination and a sequencing artifact, a later analysis removed approximately 590 highly shared, low-generation-probability nucleotide sequences. In a later analysis, a clonal expansion index for each public chain was calculated from normalized within-repertoire ranks of inferred template counts. In a later analysis, generation probabilities were computed using a VDJ recombination model fitted to out-of-frame rearrangements, and the results were checked against IGoR. In a later analysis, hypergeometric tests were used to score TCR-TCR, TCR-HLA and TCR-CMV co-occurrence, with a repertoire-size bias correction applied to TCR pairs. False discovery rates were estimated in a later analysis by permuting HLA or CMV assignments 20 times. A later analysis grouped co-occurring TCRs with DBSCAN, adding TCRdist sequence similarity when clustering within HLA-allele-positive subsets. For co-occurrence clustering, repertoires with fewer than 30,000 or more than 120,000 public chains were excluded, along with roughly 5 repertoires with anomalous nucleotide sharing. Not all clones reach the TCRdb copy of this immuneACCESS table, which keeps in-frame sequences only. Checked studies attribute under half of the gap to unresolved V genes and leave the rest unexplained. V, J and clone size were drawn from that table, and D and trimming were deduced from the DNA. For this sample there are 100,000 or so clones; around three quarters appear just once. Of the sample, approximately 2.2% falls within the top ten clones.

Including cysteine and phenylalanine, the CDR3 has 12 amino acids. Here the CDR3 DNA is all that survives: 36 bases in frame from base 1. Reading the germline V gene (reference sequence) gives CDR1 LNHDA and CDR2 SQIVND. The junction carries 7 bases between V and J, which are trimmed by 0 bases and 10 bases respectively. This clone was observed a single time. It has no known antigen specificity. The record has no base qualities; no much larger clone is one base away. The sequence joins TRBV19 to TRBJ2-1, and the D gene may be TRBD1, 6 bases matching. The sequence came from a human donor in good health. Sequenced material: PBMCs. CDR3 sequence: CASSIDGGEQFF. DNA sequence: TGTGCCAGTAGTATAGATGGGGGCGAGCAGTTCTTC.